This entry concerns a single T cell receptor beta chain. Its antigen is not identified. These data originate in a study of blood T cells in healthy people across ages. Trimming cost V 2 bases and J 3 bases, with 14 bases left between them. The CDR3 consists of 15 residues. Germline V gives CDR1 MNHEY, CDR2 SVGAGI. A sample-barcoded 5' primer and a J-beta primer mix were used in a second PCR of roughly 6 to 11 cycles. In TCRdb, the 5' RACE reads were re-called with MiXCR into one record per CDR3 protein. The sample yields about 2 million distinct CDR3 sequences, around half seen once. Study conclusions and caveats: Aged donors had fewer naive CD4+ cells and lower diversity than long-lived donors. Age advanced and TCR beta diversity per million T cells fell, roughly linearly. Strong correlation existed between TCR beta diversity and naive T cell percentage.

No fewer than 6 micrograms of total RNA were isolated from every sample. Sequencing was carried out using blood. This sequence joins TRBV6-5 and TRBJ2-7, with D unresolved. The origin of this receptor is a woman aged 40 to 49 in good health. CDR3 DNA sequence: TGTGCCAGCAGTTACCAGTTTGAGCCTTACTACGAGCAGTACTTC. This codes for CASSYQFEPYYEQYF.